One and the same sample provided the 8 T cell receptor beta chains below, sequenced in a study of identical twins. TCRdb fed the 5' RACE reads into MiXCR, producing one record per CDR3 protein. The sample comprises about 240,000 distinct CDR3 sequences, 10% to 13% of which are singletons, and about 9.1% rests with the top ten. The sample was memory T cells sorted from blood. The receptors derive from a man in his fifties or sixties in good health.

V and J are TRBV18 and TRBJ2-4; D possibly matches TRBD1 or TRBD2 (6 bases each). Trimming cost V 3 bases and J 2 bases, with 17 bases left between them. This CDR3 spans 17 amino acids. Germline assignment: CDR1 KGHSH and CDR2 LQKENI. The CDR3 reads CASSPSSRGLTKNIQYF. As DNA, the CDR3 is TGTGCCAGCTCACCTTCTTCCCGGGGGCTAACCAAAAACATTCAGTACTTC.

This clonotype appeared many times. J is TRBJ1-4 and V is TRBV7-8; the D is unclear. The CDR3 totals 17 residues. Trimming took 5 bases from V and 3 from J, leaving 19 bases between them. Germline V gene data show CDR1 as SGHVS and CDR2 as FQNEAQ. CDR3: CASSPFGPDMANEKLFF. The CDR3, as DNA: TGTGCCAGCAGCCCATTCGGGCCCGACATGGCTAATGAAAAACTGTTTTTT.

This rearrangement joins TRBV5-4 to TRBJ2-5; a weak D match, TRBD2 (5 bases). CDR1 is SGHNT and CDR2 is YYREEE in the germline V gene (reference sequence). CDR3 length equals 15 residues. Trimming cost V 6 bases and J 5 bases, with 20 bases left between them. The CDR3 protein is CASNQQNSERETQYF. The CDR3 DNA reads TGTGCCAGCAACCAACAAAATAGCGAGAGGGAGACCCAGTACTTC. The variable domain in full, with the rest retrieved from reference TRBV5-4 and TRBJ2-5, is ETGVTQSPTHLIKTRGQQVTLRCSSQSGHNTVSWYQQALGQGPQFIFQYYREEENGRGNFPPRFSGLQFPNYSSELNVNALELDDSALYLCASNQQNSERETQYFGPGTRLLVL.

This clonotype was seen many times. CDR3 DNA sequence: TGCAGCGCCAGGGCCACCGGGGAGCTGTTTTTT. It encodes CSARATGELFF. The chain combines TRBV29-1 with TRBJ2-2; D may be TRBD1 (5 bases). The CDR3 length is 11 residues. The germline gives CDR1 SQVTM, CDR2 ANQGSEA. Trimming shortened V by 7 bases and J by 4 bases, and 7 bases separated the two germline ends.

This clonotype was detected a few times. This sequence joins TRBV7-2 and TRBJ2-3; D is unresolved. CDR1 and CDR2 (germline): SGHTA, FQGNSA. The CDR3 runs to 14 residues. V was pared by 2 bases and J by 7 bases, with 13 bases between. The CDR3 here is CASSLSRGQNTQYF. The DNA of the CDR3 is TGTGCCAGCAGCTTAAGCCGCGGCCAGAATACGCAGTATTTT.

This clonotype was recorded a few times. The V and J genes are TRBV19 and TRBJ2-1; possible D gene TRBD1, 6 bases. This CDR3 contains 16 residues. Germline CDR1 reads LNHDA; CDR2 reads SQIVND (reference sequence). The V and J ends lost 2 bases and 4 bases respectively, with 15 bases between them. CDR3 nucleotide sequence: TGTGCCAGTAGTATAATGCGCGCCAGGGGATACAATGAGCAGTTCTTC. It specifies CASSIMRARGYNEQFF.

At least ten counts were recorded for this clonotype. The DNA of the CDR3 is TGTGCCAGCAGCTGGCAGGGACAGGCCTTCTTC. Residues: CASSWQGQAFF. J is TRBJ2-1 and V is TRBV5-4; 8 nucleotides match TRBD1. This CDR3 contains 11 residues. J gave up 16 bases and V 3 bases, and 6 bases lay outside the gene matches. Germline lookup yields CDR1 SGHNT and CDR2 YYREEE (reference sequence).

The chain has TRBV24-1 and TRBJ2-2; 10 bases fit TRBD1. CDR3 length: 18 residues. Germline V gene sequence: CDR1 KGHDR, CDR2 SFDVKD. The junction had 8 bases not matched to a gene; V was cut back by 5 bases and J by 0 bases. CDR3 DNA: TGTGCCACCAGTGGTCTTCCGGGACAGGGGACGAACACCGGGGAGCTGTTTTTT. Translated: CATSGLPGQGTNTGELFF.